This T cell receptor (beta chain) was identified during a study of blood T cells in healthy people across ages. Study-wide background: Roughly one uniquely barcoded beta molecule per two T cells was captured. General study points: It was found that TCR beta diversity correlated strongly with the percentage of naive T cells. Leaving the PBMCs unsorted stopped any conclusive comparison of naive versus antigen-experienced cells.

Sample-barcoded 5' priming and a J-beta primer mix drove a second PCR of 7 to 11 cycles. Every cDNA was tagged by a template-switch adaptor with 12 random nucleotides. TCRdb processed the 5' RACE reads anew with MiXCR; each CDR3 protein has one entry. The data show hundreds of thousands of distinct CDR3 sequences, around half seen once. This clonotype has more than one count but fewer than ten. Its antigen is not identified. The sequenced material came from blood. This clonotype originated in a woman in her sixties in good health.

Written as DNA, the CDR3 is TGTGCCACCAGCAAACTCACAGGGGTAGATACGCAGTATTTT. Encoded protein: CATSKLTGVDTQYF. The V and J genes are TRBV15 and TRBJ2-3; 7 bases agree with TRBD1. Trimming took 4 bases from V and 5 from J; bases not matched to a gene: 6. The CDR3 spans 14 residues. CDR1 LNHNV and CDR2 YYDKDF come from the germline V gene (reference sequence).